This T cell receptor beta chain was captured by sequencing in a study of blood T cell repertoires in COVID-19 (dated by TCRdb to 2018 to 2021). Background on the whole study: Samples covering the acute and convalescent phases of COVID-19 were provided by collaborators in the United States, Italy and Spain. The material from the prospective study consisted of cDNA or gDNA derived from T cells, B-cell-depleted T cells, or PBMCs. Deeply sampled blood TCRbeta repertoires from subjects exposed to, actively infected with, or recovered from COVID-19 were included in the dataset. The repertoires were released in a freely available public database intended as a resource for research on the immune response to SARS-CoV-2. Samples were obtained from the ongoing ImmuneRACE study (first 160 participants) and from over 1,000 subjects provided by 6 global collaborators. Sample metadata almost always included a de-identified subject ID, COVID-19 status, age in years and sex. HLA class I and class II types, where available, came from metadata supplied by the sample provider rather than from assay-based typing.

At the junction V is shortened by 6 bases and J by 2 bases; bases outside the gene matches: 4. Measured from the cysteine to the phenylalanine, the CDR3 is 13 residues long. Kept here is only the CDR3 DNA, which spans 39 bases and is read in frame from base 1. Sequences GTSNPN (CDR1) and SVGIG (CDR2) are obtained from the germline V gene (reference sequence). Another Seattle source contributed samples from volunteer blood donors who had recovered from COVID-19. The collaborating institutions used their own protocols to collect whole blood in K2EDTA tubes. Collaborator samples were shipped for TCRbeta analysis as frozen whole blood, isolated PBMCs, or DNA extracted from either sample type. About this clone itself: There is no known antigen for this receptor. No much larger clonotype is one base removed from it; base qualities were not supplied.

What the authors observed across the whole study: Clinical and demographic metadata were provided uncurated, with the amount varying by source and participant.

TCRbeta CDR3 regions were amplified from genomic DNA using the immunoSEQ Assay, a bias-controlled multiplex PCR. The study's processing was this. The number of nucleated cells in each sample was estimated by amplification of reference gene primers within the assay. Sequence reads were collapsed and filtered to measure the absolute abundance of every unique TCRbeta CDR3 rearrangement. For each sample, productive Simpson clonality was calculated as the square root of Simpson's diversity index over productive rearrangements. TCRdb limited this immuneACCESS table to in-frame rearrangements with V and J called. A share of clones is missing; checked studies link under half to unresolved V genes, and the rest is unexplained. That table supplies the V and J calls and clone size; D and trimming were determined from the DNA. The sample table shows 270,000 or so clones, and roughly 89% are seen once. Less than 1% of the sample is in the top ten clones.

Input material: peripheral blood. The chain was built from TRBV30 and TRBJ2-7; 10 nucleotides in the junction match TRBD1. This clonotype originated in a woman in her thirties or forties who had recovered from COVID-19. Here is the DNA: TGTGCCTGTCAGGGACAGGGGACCTACGAGCAGTACTTC. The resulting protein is CACQGQGTYEQYF.